These T cell receptor beta chains were read from a single sample in a study of tumor and adjacent non-tumor tissue in lung cancer. MiXCR was run by TCRdb on the multiplex PCR reads, yielding one entry per CDR3 protein. The sample has approximately 110,000 distinct CDR3 sequences, 62% seen once. Sequencing was carried out using distant non-tumor lung tissue. The source is a man aged 55-75 years with non-small cell lung cancer. The CDR3 runs from the conserved cysteine through the conserved F or W.

>14|TRBJ1-4|TRBV4-2
CASIQGGVGEKPFF
>16|TRBJ2-3|TRBV6-2/TRBV6-3
CASSFPLAGNTDTQYF
>17|TRBJ2-5|TRBV6-5
CASSPIAGSRQWETQYF
>14|TRBJ2-7|TRBV11-3
CASSGVTVGSEHYF
>13|TRBJ2-1|TRBV29-1
CSVREGQYNEQFF
>18|TRBJ2-1|TRBV4-3
CASSQGTGGAVNYNEQFF
>12|TRBJ1-2|TRBV29-1
CSVQGGGYGCTF
>14|TRBJ1-1|TRBV7-9
CASSLGQMNTEAFF
>11|TRBJ2-7|TRBV10-2
CASKVPYEQYF
>16|TRBJ2-3|TRBV5-1
CASSLDLRGGTDTQYF
>14|TRBJ2-3|TRBV13
CASRGQGDTDTQYF
>16|TRBJ2-1|TRBV12-3/TRBV12-4
CASGLAEGRRHNEQFF
>13|TRBJ2-5|TRBV20-1
CSAGRLAGEIHYF
>13|TRBJ2-1|TRBV29-1
CSVDRLSYNEQFF
>16|TRBJ2-1|TRBV7-9
CASSSLASGYYNEQFF
>14|TRBJ2-3|TRBV20-1
CSAIGPDRTDTQYF
>16|TRBJ2-1|TRBV20-1
CSARYPSGGARNEQFF
>14|TRBJ2-7|TRBV14
CASSQAGLAAEQYF
>15|TRBJ2-2|TRBV6-2/TRBV6-3
CTSSYLGLATGELFF
>16|TRBJ2-3|TRBV12-3/TRBV12-4
CASRTVRTSGTNTQYF
>12|TRBJ1-2|TRBV29-1
CSAGTVNYDYTF
>12|TRBJ1-1|TRBV13
CASSSYSTEAFF
>17|TRBJ1-2|TRBV5-6
CTSSFELGQLMDYRYTF
>13|TRBJ2-1|TRBV11-1
CASSLEPSTRPFF
>17|TRBJ2-6|TRBV6-5
CASSCGAGSSGANVLTF
>15|TRBJ2-3|TRBV11-2
CASSLWGHGTDTQYF
>16|TRBJ1-5|TRBV19
CASSPGRTPSNQPQHF
>14|TRBJ1-5|TRBV5-4
CASSYQGGNQPLHF
>16|TRBJ2-2|TRBV6-1
CASSGGRAPNTGELFF
>15|TRBJ1-6|TRBV11-2
CTTFDGGSYNSPLRF